The 8 T cell receptor beta chains presented below share a single source sample, sequenced in a study of human T cells and chemical hapten exposure listed by TCRdb under 2021. Read against the paper, the sample's time point label means: patch test 3, about 24 weeks after DPC sensitization. The treatment or condition label of this sample denotes: therapeutic diphenylcyclopropenone sensitization with weekly scalp DPC. Total RNA was extracted from unfractionated whole blood that had been collected in Tempus Blood RNA tubes. The method behind the library was RACE. The reads were generated on a NextSeq 500. TCRdb reran the public reads through fastp at Q25 and MiXCR, keeping productive beta chains. Each CDR3 protein gets just one entry, which takes the most common genes and DNA from the rows behind it. The sample data list tens of thousands of distinct CDR3 sequences, and over 7.5% of these were observed just once. Over 20% of the sample is held by the ten biggest clonotypes.

The specimen comprised whole blood, sampled in connection with sensitization to the hapten diphenylcyclopropenone (DPC). Source of these receptors: a man aged 50 or older with alopecia areata. Some clones in this sample may be carry-over from other donors' samples.

Many counts were recorded for this clonotype. CDR3 sequence (DNA): TGTGCCAGTAGTACCTTCACTCAGCCCCAGCATTTT. This gives the protein CASSTFTQPQHF. The chain carries TRBV19 and TRBJ1-5; D is unclear. The ends were cut back, 4 bases at V and 6 bases at J, with 7 bases in the middle. The CDR3 spans 12 residues. Germline V gene sequence: CDR1 LNHDA, CDR2 SQIVND (reference sequence).

This clonotype was observed at least ten times. The rearrangement links TRBV2 to TRBJ1-6; 8 bases map to TRBD1. Germline CDR1 reads SNHLY; CDR2 reads FYNNEI. V dropped 4 bases and J dropped 7; count of bases not matched to a gene: 3. The CDR3 runs to 14 residues. CDR3 sequence reads: CASSVTGDNSPLHF. In DNA form, the CDR3 reads TGTGCCAGCAGTGTGACAGGGGACAATTCACCCCTCCACTTT.

This chain connects TRBV7-9 to TRBJ1-1; D remains ambiguous. This CDR3 is built from 15 residues. Germline V gene lookup returns CDR1 SEHNR and CDR2 FQNEAQ (reference sequence). Trimming cost V 5 bases and J 1 base, with 14 bases left between them. The CDR3 is CASSPKSSSNTEAFF. DNA of the CDR3: TGTGCCAGCAGCCCTAAAAGTTCGTCGAACACTGAAGCTTTCTTT.

This clonotype was recorded a few times. The chain is built from TRBV7-9 and TRBJ1-1; TRBD1 agrees at 8 bases. Trimming took 1 base from V and 11 from J; bases not matched to a gene: 6. Germline V lookup: CDR1 SEHNR, CDR2 FQNEAQ (reference sequence). The CDR3 sequence is 13 residues long. The CDR3 protein is CASSLGGQVKAFF. CDR3 in DNA: TGTGCCAGCAGCTTAGGGGGACAGGTGAAGGCTTTCTTT.

There are a few counts of this clonotype. This chain joins TRBV29-1 and TRBJ2-5; no clear D. Between the trimmed V and J ends, which lost 4 bases and 1 base, there was a span of 7 bases. Germline assignment: CDR1 SQVTM and CDR2 ANQGSEA. This CDR3 region has 12 residues. CDR3 nucleotides: TGCAGCGTTGTGGTTCCCCAAGAGACCCAGTACTTC. Encoded protein: CSVVVPQETQYF.

Concerning this clonotype: It is unclear where the CDR3 begins or ends on the DNA, so no DNA is shown, and the CDR3 is as TCRdb lists it. V and J are TRBV12-3 or TRBV12-4 and TRBJ2-4; whether TRBD1, the table's D call, matches the DNA was not checked. The CDR3 comprises 13 residues, both ends counted. CDR3 loop: CASSPTWGQGINF.

This clonotype was observed many times. The rearrangement joins TRBV7-9 to TRBJ2-1; D perhaps matches TRBD2 (5 bases). Germline loops: CDR1 SEHNR, CDR2 FQNEAQ (reference sequence). This CDR3 spans 16 amino acids. V was shortened by 4 bases and J by 6 bases, with 19 bases between the two germline ends. The CDR3 region has the DNA TGTGCCAGCAGCTCGCGGACGGACTCCGTTCCCAATGAGCAGTTCTTC. Its protein is CASSSRTDSVPNEQFF.

This chain joins TRBV9 and TRBJ1-3; TRBD1 matches at 9 bases. The CDR3 runs to 16 residues. V lost 4 bases and J lost 2; bases outside the gene matches: 7. Germline CDR1 SGDLS, CDR2 YYNGEE. CDR3 sequence (DNA): TGTGCCAGCAGCCTTTGGACAGGGGTTGCTGGAAACACCATATATTTT. Its protein product is CASSLWTGVAGNTIYF.